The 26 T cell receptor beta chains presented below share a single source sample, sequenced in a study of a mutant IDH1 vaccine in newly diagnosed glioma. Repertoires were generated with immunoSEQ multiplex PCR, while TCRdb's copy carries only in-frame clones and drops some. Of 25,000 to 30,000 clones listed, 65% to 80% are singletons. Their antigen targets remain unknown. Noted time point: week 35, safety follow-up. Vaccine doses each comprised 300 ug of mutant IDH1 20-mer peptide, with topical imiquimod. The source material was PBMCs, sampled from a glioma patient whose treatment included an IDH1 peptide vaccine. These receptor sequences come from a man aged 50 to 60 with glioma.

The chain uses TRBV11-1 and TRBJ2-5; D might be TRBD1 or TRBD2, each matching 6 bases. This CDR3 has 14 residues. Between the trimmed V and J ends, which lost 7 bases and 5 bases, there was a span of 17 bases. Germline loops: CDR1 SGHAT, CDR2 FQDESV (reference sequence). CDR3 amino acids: CASTPDGGRETQYF. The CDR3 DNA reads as TGTGCCAGCACCCCGGATGGGGGGCGGGAGACCCAGTACTTC.

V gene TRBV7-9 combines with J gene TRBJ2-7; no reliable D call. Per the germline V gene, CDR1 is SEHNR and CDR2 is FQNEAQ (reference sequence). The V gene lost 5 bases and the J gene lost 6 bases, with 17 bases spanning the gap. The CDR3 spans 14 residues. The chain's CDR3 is CASSPTLSTTEQYF. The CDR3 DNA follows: TGTGCCAGCAGCCCTACCCTAAGCACTACCGAGCAGTACTTC.

The CDR3: CAWRWTGGVSGANVLTF. In DNA, the CDR3 is TGTGCCTGGAGATGGACAGGGGGCGTCTCTGGGGCCAACGTCCTGACTTTC. The chain employs TRBV30 and TRBJ2-6; 11 nucleotides line up with TRBD1. This CDR3 region has 17 residues. With 3 bases clipped from V and 0 bases from J, the junction kept 4 bases outside the gene matches. Germline V gene data show CDR1 as GTSNPN and CDR2 as SVGIG (reference sequence). Variable domain in full (rest from reference TRBV30 and TRBJ2-6): SQTIHQWPATLVQPVGSPLSLECTVEGTSNPNLYWYRQAAGRGLQLLFYSVGIGQISSEVPQNLSASRPQDRQFILSSKKLLLSDSGFYLCAWRWTGGVSGANVLTFGAGSRLTVL.

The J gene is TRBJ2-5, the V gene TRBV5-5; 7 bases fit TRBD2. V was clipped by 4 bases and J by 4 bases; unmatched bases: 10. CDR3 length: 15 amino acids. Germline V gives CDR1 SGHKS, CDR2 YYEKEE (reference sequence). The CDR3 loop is CASSHYDPGGETQYF. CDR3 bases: TGTGCCAGCAGCCACTATGATCCGGGAGGAGAGACCCAGTACTTC. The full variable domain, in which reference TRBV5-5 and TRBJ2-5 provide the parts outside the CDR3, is DAGVTQSPTHLIKTRGQQVTLRCSPISGHKSVSWYQQVLGQGPQFIFQYYEKEERGRGNFPDRFSARQFPNYSSELNVNALLLGDSALYLCASSHYDPGGETQYFGPGTRLLVL.

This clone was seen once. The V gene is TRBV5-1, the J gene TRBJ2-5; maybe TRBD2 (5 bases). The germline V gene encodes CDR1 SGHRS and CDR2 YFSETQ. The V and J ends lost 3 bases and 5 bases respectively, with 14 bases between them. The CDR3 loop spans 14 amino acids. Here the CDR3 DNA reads TGCGCCAGCAGCTCCGTAGGTGGGAGCGAGACCCAGTACTTC. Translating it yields CASSSVGGSETQYF. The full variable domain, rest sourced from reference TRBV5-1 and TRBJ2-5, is KAGVTQTPRYLIKTRGQQVTLSCSPISGHRSVSWYQQTPGQGLQFLFEYFSETQRNKGNFPGRFSGRQFSNSRSEMNVSTLELGDSALYLCASSSVGGSETQYFGPGTRLLVL.

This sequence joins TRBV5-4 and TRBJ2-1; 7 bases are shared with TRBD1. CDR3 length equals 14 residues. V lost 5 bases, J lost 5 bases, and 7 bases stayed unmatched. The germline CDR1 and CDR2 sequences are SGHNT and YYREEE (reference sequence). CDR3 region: CASSQGTADNEQFF. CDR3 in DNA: TGTGCCAGCAGTCAAGGGACAGCTGACAATGAGCAGTTCTTC.

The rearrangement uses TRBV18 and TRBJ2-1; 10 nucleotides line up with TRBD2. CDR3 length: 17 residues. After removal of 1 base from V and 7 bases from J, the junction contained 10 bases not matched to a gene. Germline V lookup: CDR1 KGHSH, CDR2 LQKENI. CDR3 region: CASSPLTSGRALNEQFF. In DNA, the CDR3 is TGTGCCAGCTCACCACTTACAAGCGGGAGGGCCTTGAATGAGCAGTTCTTC.

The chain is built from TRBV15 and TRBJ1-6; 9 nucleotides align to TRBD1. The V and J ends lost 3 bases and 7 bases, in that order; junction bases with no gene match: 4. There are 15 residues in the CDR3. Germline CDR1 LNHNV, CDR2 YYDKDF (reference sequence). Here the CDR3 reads CATSREGQGNSPLHF. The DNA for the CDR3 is TGTGCCACCAGCAGGGAAGGACAGGGGAATTCACCCCTCCACTTT. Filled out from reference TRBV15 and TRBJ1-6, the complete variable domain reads DAMVIQNPRYQVTQFGKPVTLSCSQTLNHNVMYWYQQKSSQAPKLLFHYYDKDFNNEADTPDNFQSRRPNTSFCFLDIRSPGLGDTAMYLCATSREGQGNSPLHFGNGTRLTVT.

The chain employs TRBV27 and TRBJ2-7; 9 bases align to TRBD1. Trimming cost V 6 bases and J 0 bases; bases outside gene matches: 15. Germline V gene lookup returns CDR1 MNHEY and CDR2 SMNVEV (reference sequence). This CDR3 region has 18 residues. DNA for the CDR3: TGTGCCAGCAGCTCTATCGACAGGGGGGATCAAAGCTCCTACGAGCAGTACTTC. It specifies CASSSIDRGDQSSYEQYF.

The CDR3 bases are TGTGCCAGCAGTTCCTCAGGGGGGATCGAGAACACTGAAGCTTTCTTT. Protein sequence: CASSSSGGIENTEAFF. The J gene is TRBJ1-1, the V gene TRBV28; 7 bases fit TRBD1. With 4 bases clipped from V and 1 base from J, the junction kept 9 bases outside the gene matches. This CDR3 has 16 amino acids. Looked up from germline, CDR1 is MDHEN and CDR2 is SYDVKM. The full variable domain, with the rest looked up from reference TRBV28 and TRBJ1-1, is DVKVTQSSRYLVKRTGEKVFLECVQDMDHENMFWYRQDPGLGLRLIYFSYDVKMKEKGDIPEGYSVSREKKERFSLILESASTNQTSMYLCASSSSGGIENTEAFFGQGTRLTVV.

CDR3 sequence (DNA): TGTGCCTGGAGGAGGGCAGACTCCTACGAGCAGTACTTC. The encoded protein is CAWRRADSYEQYF. The chain joins TRBV30 to TRBJ2-7; D perhaps matches TRBD2 (5 bases). The CDR3 spans 13 residues. Trimming cost V 3 bases and J 0 bases, with 9 bases left between them. Germline V gene sequence: CDR1 GTSNPN, CDR2 SVGIG (reference sequence).

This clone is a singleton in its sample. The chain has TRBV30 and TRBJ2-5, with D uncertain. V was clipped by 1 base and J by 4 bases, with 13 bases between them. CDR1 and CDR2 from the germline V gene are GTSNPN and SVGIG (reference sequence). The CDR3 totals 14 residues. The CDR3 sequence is CAWSGIGSAETQYF. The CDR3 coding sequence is TGTGCCTGGAGTGGAATTGGGTCAGCAGAGACCCAGTACTTC.

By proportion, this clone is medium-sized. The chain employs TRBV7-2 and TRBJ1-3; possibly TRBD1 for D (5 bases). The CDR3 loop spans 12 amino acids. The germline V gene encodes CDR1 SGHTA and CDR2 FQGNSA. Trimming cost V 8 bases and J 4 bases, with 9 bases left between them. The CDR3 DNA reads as TGTGCCAGCCGGGGCCGGGGAAACACCATATATTTT. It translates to CASRGRGNTIYF.

CDR3 sequence reads: CASSPGRTFREQYF. CDR3 nucleotide sequence: TGTGCCAGCAGCCCGGGCAGGACCTTTAGAGAGCAGTACTTC. The V and J genes are TRBV11-2 and TRBJ2-7; D not resolved. The CDR3 extends over 14 amino acids. CDR1 SGHAT and CDR2 FQNNGV come from the germline V gene. The V end was cut by 5 bases, the J end by 7 bases, with 18 bases between.

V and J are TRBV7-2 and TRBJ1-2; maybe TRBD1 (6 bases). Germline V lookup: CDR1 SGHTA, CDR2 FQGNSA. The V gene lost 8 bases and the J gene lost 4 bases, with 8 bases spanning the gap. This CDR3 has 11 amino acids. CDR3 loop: CASETGYGYTF. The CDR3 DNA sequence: TGTGCCAGCGAGACAGGCTATGGCTACACCTTC.

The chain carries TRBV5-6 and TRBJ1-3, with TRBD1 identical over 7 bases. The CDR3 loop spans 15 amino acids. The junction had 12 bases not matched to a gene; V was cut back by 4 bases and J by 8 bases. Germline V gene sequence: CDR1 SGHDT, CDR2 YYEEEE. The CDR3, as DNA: TGTGCCAGCAGCCGATTGACGACAGGGCCCTACACCATATATTTT. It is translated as CASSRLTTGPYTIYF.

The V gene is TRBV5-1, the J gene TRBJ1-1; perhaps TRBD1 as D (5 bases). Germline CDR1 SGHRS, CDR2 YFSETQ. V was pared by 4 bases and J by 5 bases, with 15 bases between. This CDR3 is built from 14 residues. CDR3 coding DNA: TGCGCCAGCAGCCTCCTCAGAGGGGCAACTGAAGCTTTCTTT. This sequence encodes CASSLLRGATEAFF. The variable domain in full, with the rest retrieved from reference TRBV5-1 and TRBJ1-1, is KAGVTQTPRYLIKTRGQQVTLSCSPISGHRSVSWYQQTPGQGLQFLFEYFSETQRNKGNFPGRFSGRQFSNSRSEMNVSTLELGDSALYLCASSLLRGATEAFFGQGTRLTVV.

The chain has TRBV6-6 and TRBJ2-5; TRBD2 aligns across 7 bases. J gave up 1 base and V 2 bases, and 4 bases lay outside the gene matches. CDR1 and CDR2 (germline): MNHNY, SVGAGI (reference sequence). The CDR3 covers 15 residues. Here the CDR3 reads CASSYIPSGQETQYF. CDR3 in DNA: TGTGCCAGCAGTTACATACCTAGCGGCCAAGAGACCCAGTACTTC.

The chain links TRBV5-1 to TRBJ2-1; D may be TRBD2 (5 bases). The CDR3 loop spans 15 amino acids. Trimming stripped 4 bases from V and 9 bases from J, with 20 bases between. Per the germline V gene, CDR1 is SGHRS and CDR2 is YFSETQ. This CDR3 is CASSLEASVTREQFF. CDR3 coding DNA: TGCGCCAGCAGCCTGGAGGCTAGTGTCACCCGTGAGCAGTTCTTC.

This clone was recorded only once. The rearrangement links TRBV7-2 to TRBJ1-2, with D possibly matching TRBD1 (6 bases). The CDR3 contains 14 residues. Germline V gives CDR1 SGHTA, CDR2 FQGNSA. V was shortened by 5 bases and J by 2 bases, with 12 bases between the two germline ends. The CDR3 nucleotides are TGTGCCAGCAGCCGTACAGGGTTGAACTATGGCTACACCTTC. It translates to CASSRTGLNYGYTF.

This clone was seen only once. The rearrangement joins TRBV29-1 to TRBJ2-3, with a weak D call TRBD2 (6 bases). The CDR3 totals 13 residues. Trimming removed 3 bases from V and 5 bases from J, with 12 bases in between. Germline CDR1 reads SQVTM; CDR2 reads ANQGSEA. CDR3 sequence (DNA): TGCAGCGTTGAGAAGCGGGCTGGAGATACGCAGTATTTT. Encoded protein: CSVEKRAGDTQYF.

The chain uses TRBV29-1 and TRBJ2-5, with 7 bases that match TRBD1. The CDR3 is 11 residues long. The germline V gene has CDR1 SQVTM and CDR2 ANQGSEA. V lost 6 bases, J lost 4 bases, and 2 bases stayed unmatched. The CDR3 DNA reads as TGCAGCGTGCACAGGGGAGAGACCCAGTACTTC. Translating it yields CSVHRGETQYF.

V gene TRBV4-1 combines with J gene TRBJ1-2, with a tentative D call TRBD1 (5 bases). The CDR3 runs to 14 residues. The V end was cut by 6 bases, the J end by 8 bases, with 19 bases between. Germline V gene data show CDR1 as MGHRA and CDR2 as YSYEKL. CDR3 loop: CASSQRSGNEGYTF. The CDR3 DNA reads TGCGCCAGCAGTCAACGGTCAGGGAATGAAGGCTACACCTTC.

The CDR3 DNA reads as TGTGCCAGCAGGACCGGAACAAACGGAAACACTGAAGCTTTCTTT. Translation gives CASRTGTNGNTEAFF. The chain joins TRBV6-1 to TRBJ1-1; D unclear. Trimming pared 6 bases from V and 2 bases from J, leaving 16 bases between. CDR1 and CDR2 from the germline V gene are MNHNS and SASEGT. The CDR3 spans 15 residues.

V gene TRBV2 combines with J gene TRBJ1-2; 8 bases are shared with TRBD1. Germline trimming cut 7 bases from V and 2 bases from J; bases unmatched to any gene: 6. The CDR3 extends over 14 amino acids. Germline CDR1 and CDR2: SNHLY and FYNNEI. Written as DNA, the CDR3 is TGTGCCAGCACGTCCCCAGGGGGCAACTATGGCTACACCTTC. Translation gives CASTSPGGNYGYTF.

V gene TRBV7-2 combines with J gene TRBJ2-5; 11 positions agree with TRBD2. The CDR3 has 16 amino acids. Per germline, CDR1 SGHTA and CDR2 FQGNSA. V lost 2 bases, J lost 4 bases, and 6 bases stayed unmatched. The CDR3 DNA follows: TGTGCCAGCAGCTTAACCCGTGGACTAGCGGGAGAGACCCAGTACTTC. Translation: CASSLTRGLAGETQYF.